Below, one TCR beta chain is given with its context. Its antigen is not yet known. No quality values exist for individual bases; no much larger clone is one base distant. Counted from cysteine to phenylalanine, this CDR3 has 12 amino acids. Left in the record is the CDR3 DNA by itself, 36 bases read in frame from the first base. The germline V gene (reference sequence) gives CDR1 as LNHDA and CDR2 as SQIVND. V gives up 10 bases and J gives up 2 bases, and the segment between their germline ends measures 11 bases. In the paper's terms, the treatment or condition label means: in vitro stimulation with specific CMV peptide epitopes to enrich CMV-specific T cells. This sample is part of a study of T cell repertoires in cytomegalovirus infection (dated by TCRdb to between 2017 and 2020). Describing the broader study: Alongside well-studied HLA-B-restricted epitopes, the peptide stimulations were aimed at recently identified HLA-C-restricted CMV epitopes, whose presentation resists viral immunomodulation. The HLA type of each donor mattered for the analysis, because public TCR beta signatures pointed to carriage of CMV infection along with the matching HLA type.

What the work shows at the level of the full study, not this receptor alone: In both this cohort and an independent approximately 370-donor cohort, the cumulative frequency of public TCR beta family members distinguished carriers of CMV infection plus the relevant HLA type. The ex vivo response was dominated by HLA-C-restricted CMV-specific TCR beta clonotypes, and the single most frequent clonotype in two of eight donors was supplied by these HLA-C-restricted clonotypes.

The run used an Illumina HiSeq 1500. TCRdb cleaned the public reads at Q25 with fastp, built clones with MiXCR and kept in-frame beta chains. CDR3 protein sequences are deduplicated, and each keeps its most common genes and DNA. A total of 900,000 to 950,000 distinct CDR3 sequences appear in this sample, around 32% of them only once. The ten biggest clones cover roughly 13% of the sample. The V gene is TRBV19 and the J gene is TRBJ1-1; the D gene is perhaps TRBD1, on 5 matching bases. The receptor was derived from a human donor in good health (CMV status not recorded). Some clones in this sample may be carry-over from other donors' samples. The sample consisted of cultured CD8+ T cells from PBMCs, taken from culture after CMV antigen stimulation. The DNA reads TGTGCCACCGGGACTCGAAACACTGAAGCTTTCTTT. Translated, it reads CATGTRNTEAFF.